This T cell receptor beta chain was obtained from a study of tumor and adjacent non-tumor tissue in lung cancer (dated by TCRdb to between 2017 and 2018). The study in broad terms: The cohort included some twelve adenocarcinoma, 2 squamous cell carcinoma and 1 small cell lung cancer patients. The 15 enrolled patients, of whom around 10 were men and 5 were women, were aged about 30 to 80 years and were diagnosed with TNM stage I to III disease. In total, sequencing yielded 95 million to 150 million productive TCRbeta reads, which works out to an average of about 3.9 million reads per sample. The study compared bulk TCRbeta repertoires between lung tumor tissue and matched distant non-tumor lung tissue from about 14 lung cancer patients. For each patient, one tumor sample and one normal lung sample were taken, giving under 35 paired specimens that underwent TCRbeta CDR3 sequencing. The paper as a whole reports these results and caveats: TCR diversity was significantly higher in younger patients, and greater tumor TCR diversity was associated with shorter overall survival and shorter disease-free survival. In normal lung, the top 100 clones accounted for a significantly larger cumulative share of the repertoire than in tumor tissue. Only 15 or so patients were included in the cohort, and the need for larger samples and more detailed clinical data was noted by the authors. Neither the sequencing platform nor unique molecular identifiers are mentioned in the methods. Significantly higher TCR diversity (inverse Simpson) was observed in tumor tissue than in normal lung tissue (around 450 vs 150, P = 0.0075, Mann-Whitney U test). Because peripheral blood was not sequenced, the blood TCRbeta repertoires of the lung cancer patients in the study went unexamined.

Its CDR3 holds 14 amino acids, cysteine through phenylalanine. Kept here is only the CDR3 DNA, which spans 42 bases and is read in frame from base 1. Based on the germline V gene (reference sequence), the CDR1 and CDR2 sequences are GTSNPN and SVGIG. V loses 3 bases, J loses 0 bases, and the germline ends lie 8 bases apart. RNA was extracted from bulk unsorted tissue and checked for quality with a NanoDrop ND-1000 and an Agilent 2100. Normal lung samples were distant non-tumor tissue taken more than 3 cm from the tumor edge. Newly diagnosed lung cancer patients without prior chemotherapy who had been admitted for thoracic surgery in China between August and November 2014 were enrolled as donors. Anyone who had undergone radiotherapy or chemotherapy before, or who had another cancer at the same time, was left out of the study. Surgical tissue pieces of about 1-2.3 cm3 were preserved in RNAlater solution and were kept at -80 degrees C until use.

The table lists this clonotype with many counts. Its binding antigen is unknown. One base away there is no much larger clone; base qualities are not given. The library was produced with multiplex PCR. The sequencer was an Illumina HiSeq 2500. TCRbeta libraries were constructed through three rounds of nested PCR with primers (Table S4) according to protocols modified from ARM-PCR. Before sequencing, PCR products of 200-500 bp were excised from the gel and purified with the QIAquick gel extraction kit. As for the authors' bioinformatics: Trimmomatic was used to clean the reads, FLASH was used to merge the reads into complete CDR3 sequences, and MiTCR was used to assign the reads to V(D)J germline segments. Clonal diversity was calculated as the inverse Simpson's index using VDJtools. A read counted as productive if the sequence was in-frame and lacked a premature stop codon. Using fastp trimming at Q25 and MiXCR clonotype assembly, TCRdb reanalyzed the public sequencing data and kept in-frame beta chains. Each CDR3 protein appears once, grouped with its most common genes and DNA. The V and J calls shown here were made by TCRdb, not taken from the authors' results. Across this sample there are 35,000 to 50,000 distinct CDR3 sequences, with roughly 60% seen only once. 45% of the sample goes to the ten largest clones.

Sequenced sample: distant non-tumor lung tissue. This chain is built from TRBV30 and TRBJ2-2; TRBD2 could be the D gene, as 5 bases match. The sequence was obtained from a man aged 50-60 years with non-small cell lung cancer. The nucleotide sequence is given as TGTGCCTGGAGCGTCGGGGCGAACACCGGGGAGCTGTTTTTT. It is translated as CAWSVGANTGELFF.